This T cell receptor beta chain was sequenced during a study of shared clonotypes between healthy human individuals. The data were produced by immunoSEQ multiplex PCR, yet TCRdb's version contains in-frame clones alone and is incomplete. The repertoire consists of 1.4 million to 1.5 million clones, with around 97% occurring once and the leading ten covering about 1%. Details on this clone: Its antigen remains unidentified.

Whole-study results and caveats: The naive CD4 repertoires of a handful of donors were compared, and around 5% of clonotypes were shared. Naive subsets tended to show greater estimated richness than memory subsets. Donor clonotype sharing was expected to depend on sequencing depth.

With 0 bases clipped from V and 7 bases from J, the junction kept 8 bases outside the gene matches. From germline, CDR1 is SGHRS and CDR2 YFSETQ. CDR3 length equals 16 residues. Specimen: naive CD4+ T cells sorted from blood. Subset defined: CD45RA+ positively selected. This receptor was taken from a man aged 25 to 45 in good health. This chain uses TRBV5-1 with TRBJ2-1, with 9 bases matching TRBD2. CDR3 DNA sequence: TGCGCCAGCAGCTTGGGTGCCACACTAGCGGGTAATGAGCAGTTCTTC. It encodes CASSLGATLAGNEQFF. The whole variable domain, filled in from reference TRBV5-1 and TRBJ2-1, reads KAGVTQTPRYLIKTRGQQVTLSCSPISGHRSVSWYQQTPGQGLQFLFEYFSETQRNKGNFPGRFSGRQFSNSRSEMNVSTLELGDSALYLCASSLGATLAGNEQFFGPGTRLTVL.